This T cell receptor (beta chain) was identified in a study of early T cells in non-severe SARS-CoV-2 infection. Overall study: RNA in bulk from unsorted whole blood was sequenced, and chains were unpaired. Study-level results: Matching with VDJdb favored anti-spike CD8 responses (missing private and CD4 specificities).

This clonotype turned up a few times. The target antigen is unknown. Separate cDNA molecules each had unique molecular identifiers attached to them. TCRdb re-called the 5' RACE reads through MiXCR, storing one row per CDR3 protein. This table has roughly 53,000 distinct CDR3 sequences, roughly a tenth appearing once. The germline V and J ends were trimmed by 0 bases and 0 bases, with 16 bases remaining between them. Per germline, CDR1 SGHKS and CDR2 YYEKEE (reference sequence). CDR3 size: 18 residues. The V gene is TRBV5-5, the J gene TRBJ2-1, with TRBD2 as a possible D gene (6 bases). The sequenced material came from whole blood. The receptor was derived from an adult who was a healthcare worker with PCR-confirmed SARS-CoV-2 infection or an uninfected control (not recorded which). In DNA form, the CDR3 reads TGTGCCAGCAGCTTGGGCCTGTGGCTGGGGGGCTCCTACAATGAGCAGTTCTTC. Encoded protein: CASSLGLWLGGSYNEQFF.